This T cell receptor (beta chain) originates from a study of blood T cell repertoires in COVID-19. As for the study in general: COVID-19 samples from acute and convalescent phases originated in the United States, Italy and Spain. Sample material is recorded as cDNA or gDNA derived from T cells, B-cell-depleted T cells, or PBMCs.

In the original analysis: Cell counts per sample came from amplifying reference gene primers. Data came from immunoSEQ multiplex PCR; TCRdb stores just in-frame clones and leaves some out. V and J calls and clone size are those listed in that table; D and trimming were worked out from the DNA. This table holds some 59,000 clones, about 89% found once. There are 14 residues in the CDR3. CDR1 MNHEY and CDR2 SVGAGI come from the germline V gene. The V and J ends lost 3 bases and 4 bases respectively, with 12 bases between them. Sequencing input: peripheral blood. The chain joins TRBV6-5 to TRBJ1-2; D might be TRBD1 (5 bases). This TCR was sampled from a man aged 55-75 years with acute or convalescent COVID-19. The CDR3 nucleotides are TGTGCCAGCAGTTATTGGGGCCCCAGCTATGGCTACACCTTC. Protein product: CASSYWGPSYGYTF.